This is a list of T cell receptor beta chains from one sample in a study of CD8 T cells in Susac syndrome. Using its own MiXCR run on the immunoSEQ multiplex PCR reads, TCRdb lists one record per CDR3 protein. The table has 130,000 to 150,000 distinct CDR3 sequences, approximately 95% seen once. The specimen sequenced was CD4+ T cells from PBMCs. These receptors were obtained from a human donor in good health. CDR3s leave out the opening cysteine and the closing phenylalanine or tryptophan.

TRBV29-1,SVTMEGGEYNEQF
TRBV7-2,ASSFRDRGYNEQF
TRBV7-3,ASSRGLAGAGELF
TRBV19,ASSIVRGSGGANVLT
TRBV5-1,ASSFSGANYNEQF
TRBV19,ASGFRRNTEAF
TRBV19,ASIRLAGVGGELF
TRBV6-5,ASSYFPNQRTEAF
TRBV7-9,ASSLLPYGYT
TRBV7-9,ASSPHSYEQY
TRBV27,ASSFRTEKIYEQY
TRBV11-2,ASSQPGNTEAF
TRBV25-1,ASSATGTGKMNTEAF
TRBV2,ASSDGSRANQPQH
TRBV20-1,SAMRNTEAF
TRBV12-5,ASGLLGQGSVAF
TRBV30,AWSVPSGGGNEQF
TRBV12-3/TRBV12-4,ASSLSNYGYT
TRBV6-5,ASSYSRGRYGNTIY
TRBV2,AEEREVGNEQF
TRBV21-1,ASPFGEQETQY
TRBV3-1,ASSQTLNRVLT
TRBV10-2,ASSFASRTSDEQY
TRBV2,ASTQGFEQY
TRBV20-1,SATGILSNQPQH
TRBV3-1,ASSQAGNQPQH
TRBV9,ASSVAWGIAGVEQY
TRBV6-1,ASSDWVGYGYT
TRBV6-1,ASSEDPKSKRWG
TRBV11-3,ASSLQGRGYEQY
TRBV28,ASSLPAPYEQY
TRBV20-1,SASTSGEETQY
TRBV18,ASSREKELYEQY
TRBV6-1,ASSEKGWGTEAF
TRBV5-6,ASSLPGGLNEQF
TRBV4-1,ASSQDRTGRIQY
TRBV29-1,SVWDRSLYGYT
TRBV5-1,ASSLGSGSEETQY
TRBV7-3,ASSLNFNTGELF
TRBV14,ASSLSTGWQETQY
TRBV7-2,ASSLVLNKNIQY
TRBV20-1,SARDSRLQETQY
TRBV4-1,ASSQDARVYEQY
TRBV27,ASSFRGTAPSTDTQY